The rows below give T cell receptor beta chains drawn from one sample of a study of Tregs in tolerant kidney transplant recipients. TCRdb's copy holds only in-frame clones and misses some; the assay was immunoSEQ multiplex PCR. The data show 120,000 or so clones, almost 95% seen once. Material for sequencing was CD4+ T cells from blood. The receptor source for this set is a human donor in good health. CDR3s include the opening cysteine and the closing phenylalanine or tryptophan. Fields, in order: D gene, V gene, J gene, clone size, CDR3 DNA, CDR3 protein. A D gene is named only where the DNA matches it firmly. Clone sizes are given selectively: once, few, many, or a class where the clone is expanded.

>TRBD2|TRBV5-1|TRBJ2-3|once
TGCGCCAGCAGCGTAATAGCGGGAGGGACGGCAGATACGCAGTATTTT
CASSVIAGGTADTQYF
>-|TRBV18|TRBJ2-4|-
TGTGCCAGCTCACCACCGGTATCTTCAGGGCGGAACATTCAGTACTTC
CASSPPVSSGRNIQYF
>-|TRBV9|TRBJ2-3|-
TGTGCCAGCAGCGTAGCTGGGGGAGTGGCAGATACGCAGTATTTT
CASSVAGGVADTQYF
>-|TRBV7-2|TRBJ2-5|-
TGTGCCAGCAGCTTAGGATCCCTAGGAGAGACCCAGTACTTC
CASSLGSLGETQYF
>-|TRBV7-2|TRBJ1-6|-
TGTGCCAGCAGGGGGGGCAGTTATAATTCACCCCTCCACTTT
CASRGGSYNSPLHF
>-|TRBV29-1|TRBJ1-1|-
TGCAGCGTCCCCAGCCGGGGGGGGAACACTGAAGCTTTCTTT
CSVPSRGGNTEAFF
>-|TRBV11-1|TRBJ1-2|-
TGTGCCAGCAGCTTTAACAGGAGAAACTATGGCTACACCTTC
CASSFNRRNYGYTF
>TRBD2|TRBV5-4|TRBJ2-1|once
TGTGCCAGCAGCTTGGGGGCCACCTTAGCGGGGACCTACAATGAGCAGTTCTTC
CASSLGATLAGTYNEQFF
>-|TRBV11-2|TRBJ2-5|-
TGTGCCAGCAGCTTCGCTCTCCCGGCGGAGACCCAGTACTTC
CASSFALPAETQYF
>-|TRBV18|TRBJ2-1|once
TGTGCCAGCTCAAGAAATGGGGCCCCCCCCTACAATGAGCAGTTCTTC
CASSRNGAPPYNEQFF
>-|TRBV2|TRBJ1-5|-
TGTGCCAGCAGGGACGTCGGGGCCCGGAGCAATCAGCCCCAGCATTTT
CASRDVGARSNQPQHF
>-|TRBV2|TRBJ1-5|-
TGTGCCAGTCGCCAGGACACTAATAGCAATCAGCCCCAGCATTTT
CASRQDTNSNQPQHF
>TRBD2|TRBV11-3|TRBJ2-1|-
TGTGCCAGCAGCTTAACGGGGGGGCATCACAATGAGCAGTTCTTC
CASSLTGGHHNEQFF
>-|TRBV7-8|TRBJ1-2|few
TGTGCCAGCAGCCTTGTTAACTATGGCTACACCTTC
CASSLVNYGYTF
>-|TRBV6-5|TRBJ1-3|few
TGTGCCAGCAGTTACTCGAGCTCTGGAAACACCATATATTTT
CASSYSSSGNTIYF
>-|TRBV7-2|TRBJ2-7|-
TGTGCCAGCAGCTTAGTCAGGCAGGAGCAGTACTTC
CASSLVRQEQYF
>-|TRBV6-1|TRBJ2-7|-
TGTGCCAGCATAGGTCTTTACGAGCAGTACTTC
CASIGLYEQYF